This is a list of T cell receptor beta chains from one sample in a study of cytomegalovirus exposure and HLA in healthy donors. Assay used: immunoSEQ multiplex PCR; TCRdb lists only in-frame clones, some missing. The sample yields roughly 150,000 clones, 70% to 90% seen once. The sequencing sample was made of PBMCs. These receptors all come from a woman in her late teens or twenties in good health and CMV-seronegative. Both conserved end residues are part of each CDR3. The D gene is left open where the match is weak. Where a row states a size, it is once, few, many or the class of an expanded clone; other rows omit it.

>TRBD2|once|TRBV11-2|TRBJ2-3
TGTGCCAGCAGAGAGCTAGCGGGGTCCTCTAGCACAGATACGCAGTATTTT
CASRELAGSSSTDTQYF
>NA|NA|TRBV19|TRBJ2-7
TGTGCAGTAGAGGACAGATATGGGTACGAGCAGTACTTC
CAVEDRYGYEQYF
>NA|NA|TRBV19|TRBJ2-2
TGTGCCAGTAGGGTCCTGGGGTCGGGGGATGCCGGGGAGCTGTTTTTT
CASRVLGSGDAGELFF
>TRBD1|few|TRBV6-1|TRBJ2-3
TGTGCCAGCTCGGGACAGCTCGCTAGCACAGATACGCAGTATTTT
CASSGQLASTDTQYF
>TRBD2|NA|TRBV30|TRBJ2-5
TGTGCCGGGACGGGACTAGCAGAAGAGACCCAGTACTTC
CAGTGLAEETQYF
>TRBD1|NA|TRBV4-1|TRBJ1-2
TGCGCCAGCAGCCACCCCAGGGGGGACTTCGCCTATGGCTACACCTTC
CASSHPRGDFAYGYTF
>NA|NA|TRBV10-3|TRBJ1-6
TGTGCCATCAGTTTGACAGGTAGCTCCTATAATTCACCCCTCCACTTT
CAISLTGSSYNSPLHF
>NA|NA|TRBV6-5|TRBJ2-1
TGTGCCAGCAGTTCTCCCGGGTCCGGTGAGCAGTTCTTC
CASSSPGSGEQFF
>NA|NA|TRBV5-4|TRBJ2-1
TGTGCCAGCAGCCGACTAGGGGAACGGGCTGATGAGCAGTTCTTC
CASSRLGERADEQFF
>NA|NA|TRBV7-9|TRBJ1-3
TGTGCCAGCAGCTTGAGCTCTGGAAACACCATATATTTT
CASSLSSGNTIYF
>NA|once|TRBV4-3|TRBJ1-1
TGCGCCAGCAGCCAAGACGGTCGAGAAGCTTTCTTT
CASSQDGREAFF